The rows below give T cell receptor beta chains drawn from one sample of a study of blood T cell repertoires in COVID-19. Only in-frame clones appear in the TCRdb table, and some are missing; sequencing was by immunoSEQ multiplex PCR. The top ten clones hold approximately 45% of a sample with tens of thousands of clones, 89% of them seen once. Sequenced sample: peripheral blood. All receptors derive from a woman aged 55-75 years with COVID-19, enrolled during active disease. Each CDR3 is given with its conserved first and last residue. Each record gives: V gene, J gene, clone size, D gene, CDR3 protein, CDR3 DNA. The D gene is left open where the match is weak. Rows may omit the clone size; those that give it use once, few, many or a size class.

V: TRBV14; J: TRBJ1-1; size: NA; D: NA; CDR3: CASSTQGYGAFF; DNA: TGTGCCAGCAGCACCCAGGGTTACGGAGCTTTCTTT
V: TRBV11-3; J: TRBJ2-7; size: NA; D: TRBD1; CDR3: CASEGTGSYEQYF; DNA: TGTGCCAGCGAAGGGACAGGGTCCTACGAGCAGTACTTC
V: TRBV19; J: TRBJ1-1; size: NA; D: TRBD1; CDR3: CASSETGGTEAFF; DNA: TGTGCCAGTAGTGAGACAGGGGGCACTGAAGCTTTCTTT
V: TRBV7-6; J: TRBJ2-1; size: NA; D: NA; CDR3: CASSLWVGSSYNEQFF; DNA: TGTGCCAGCAGCTTATGGGTCGGGAGCTCCTACAATGAGCAGTTCTTC
V: TRBV5-1; J: TRBJ1-1; size: NA; D: NA; CDR3: CASSHRGDTEAFF; DNA: TGCGCCAGCAGCCACCGGGGGGACACTGAAGCTTTCTTT
V: TRBV3-1/TRBV3-2; J: TRBJ2-1; size: NA; D: TRBD2; CDR3: CASSQDAGGPNEQFF; DNA: TGTGCCAGCAGCCAAGATGCGGGAGGGCCGAATGAGCAGTTCTTC
V: TRBV18; J: TRBJ2-3; size: NA; D: NA; CDR3: CASASLAGSTDTQYF; DNA: TGTGCCAGCGCCTCCCTGGCGGGGAGTACAGATACGCAGTATTTT
V: TRBV29-1; J: TRBJ1-5; size: NA; D: NA; CDR3: CSVTRRENQPQHF; DNA: TGCAGCGTTACTCGAAGAGAGAATCAGCCCCAGCATTTT
V: TRBV2; J: TRBJ2-5; size: NA; D: NA; CDR3: CASSRTEVMAQYF; DNA: TGTGCCAGCAGTCGGACGGAGGTGATGGCCCAGTACTTC
V: TRBV7-8; J: TRBJ2-2; size: NA; D: NA; CDR3: CASSLALSAGELFF; DNA: TGTGCCAGCAGCTTAGCCCTTTCGGCCGGGGAGCTGTTTTTT
V: TRBV4-3; J: TRBJ2-1; size: NA; D: TRBD2; CDR3: CASSQDRRSGGPGNEQFF; DNA: TGCGCCAGCAGCCAAGATCGGAGAAGCGGGGGCCCCGGGAATGAGCAGTTCTTC
V: TRBV5-4; J: TRBJ1-6; size: few; D: TRBD1; CDR3: CASSMTGASSPLHF; DNA: TGTGCCAGCAGCATGACAGGGGCTAGTTCACCCCTCCACTTT
V: TRBV7-8; J: TRBJ2-1; size: NA; D: TRBD2; CDR3: CASSLGLNSYNEQFF; DNA: TGTGCCAGCAGCTTGGGACTAAACTCCTACAATGAGCAGTTCTTC
V: TRBV5-4; J: TRBJ1-6; size: NA; D: NA; CDR3: CASSTRGSPLHF; DNA: TGTGCCAGCAGCACCAGGGGTTCACCCCTCCACTTT
V: TRBV20-1; J: TRBJ1-2; size: NA; D: NA; CDR3: CGASGYGYTF; DNA: TGTGGGGCCTCGGGCTATGGCTACACCTTC
V: TRBV6-5; J: TRBJ2-4; size: NA; D: NA; CDR3: CASSYSYRTLRNIQYF; DNA: TGTGCCAGCAGTTACTCCTATAGGACACTAAGGAACATTCAGTACTTC
V: TRBV5-4; J: TRBJ1-4; size: NA; D: NA; CDR3: CASSPGESTNEKLFF; DNA: TGTGCCAGCAGCCCAGGGGAATCAACTAATGAAAAACTGTTTTTT
V: TRBV6-5; J: TRBJ1-1; size: NA; D: NA; CDR3: CASSTENTANTEAFF; DNA: TGTGCCAGCAGTACCGAGAACACAGCGAACACTGAAGCTTTCTTT
V: TRBV29-1; J: TRBJ2-6; size: few; D: NA; CDR3: CSVRVGSGANVLTF; DNA: TGCAGCGTTCGTGTCGGCTCTGGGGCCAACGTCCTGACTTTC
V: TRBV7-8; J: TRBJ2-3; size: NA; D: NA; CDR3: CASSYDSSSTDTQYF; DNA: TGTGCCAGCAGCTACGACAGTTCTAGCACAGATACGCAGTATTTT
V: TRBV5-1; J: TRBJ1-4; size: NA; D: TRBD1; CDR3: CASSLARTGAEKLFF; DNA: TGCGCCAGCAGCTTGGCCAGGACAGGGGCTGAAAAACTGTTTTTT
V: TRBV1; J: TRBJ2-1; size: once; D: NA; CDR3: CTSSQCGRVSSYNEQFF; DNA: TGCACCAGCAGCCAATGCGGGCGGGTGAGCTCCTACAATGAGCAGTTCTTC
V: TRBV6-4; J: TRBJ2-1; size: NA; D: TRBD1; CDR3: CASRGTGVQNEQFF; DNA: TGTGCCAGCAGGGGGACAGGGGTACAAAATGAGCAGTTCTTC
V: TRBV2; J: TRBJ2-7; size: NA; D: TRBD2; CDR3: CASSASGGYEQYF; DNA: TGTGCCAGCAGTGCTAGCGGGGGTTACGAGCAGTACTTC
V: TRBV9; J: TRBJ1-2; size: once; D: NA; CDR3: CASSGPKTEYHGYTF; DNA: TGTGCCAGCAGCGGACCAAAGACAGAGTATCATGGCTACACCTTC
V: TRBV19; J: TRBJ2-7; size: NA; D: NA; CDR3: CASSIAFTPGSVYEQYF; DNA: TGTGCCAGTAGTATTGCCTTTACCCCGGGAAGCGTATACGAGCAGTACTTC
V: TRBV2; J: TRBJ2-1; size: NA; D: TRBD1; CDR3: CASAGRGLENEQFF; DNA: TGTGCCAGCGCGGGCAGGGGGCTGGAGAATGAGCAGTTCTTC
V: TRBV9; J: TRBJ2-1; size: NA; D: NA; CDR3: CASSPEGRDDNEQFF; DNA: TGTGCCAGCAGCCCAGAGGGGCGGGACGACAATGAGCAGTTCTTC
V: TRBV11-2; J: TRBJ2-1; size: NA; D: TRBD2; CDR3: CASSPFGTRSNEQFF; DNA: TGTGCCAGCAGCCCTTTCGGGACTAGGTCAAATGAGCAGTTCTTC
V: TRBV6-1; J: TRBJ2-7; size: NA; D: TRBD1; CDR3: CASSDQGQGGSHEQYF; DNA: TGTGCCAGCAGTGATCAAGGACAGGGTGGTTCCCACGAGCAGTACTTC
V: TRBV5-1; J: TRBJ2-3; size: once; D: TRBD2; CDR3: CASSLAGGTDTQYF; DNA: TGCGCCAGCAGTCTAGCGGGAGGCACAGATACGCAGTATTTT
V: TRBV28; J: TRBJ1-2; size: NA; D: TRBD1; CDR3: CASSFSGQVYGYTF; DNA: TGTGCCAGCAGTTTTTCGGGACAGGTCTATGGCTACACCTTC
V: TRBV6-5; J: TRBJ2-7; size: NA; D: NA; CDR3: CASSYSRTEGYEQYF; DNA: TGTGCCAGCAGTTACTCTCGGACAGAGGGCTACGAGCAGTACTTC
V: TRBV2; J: TRBJ2-7; size: NA; D: TRBD1; CDR3: CASSGQGEGYEQYF; DNA: TGTGCCAGCAGTGGACAGGGTGAGGGCTACGAGCAGTACTTC
V: TRBV24-1; J: TRBJ2-5; size: NA; D: TRBD1; CDR3: CATSAPSGTGHQETQYF; DNA: TGTGCCACCAGTGCCCCCTCCGGGACAGGGCACCAAGAGACCCAGTACTTC
V: TRBV27; J: TRBJ1-2; size: NA; D: NA; CDR3: CASSLLDSNYGYTF; DNA: TGTGCCAGCAGTTTACTGGACAGTAACTATGGCTACACCTTC
V: TRBV18; J: TRBJ2-5; size: NA; D: NA; CDR3: CASSEGVFLGETQYF; DNA: TGTGCCAGCTCAGAGGGCGTCTTTCTAGGGGAGACCCAGTACTTC
V: TRBV9; J: TRBJ2-5; size: NA; D: TRBD1; CDR3: CASSVGPLTGKETQYF; DNA: TGTGCCAGCAGCGTAGGACCTCTGACAGGGAAAGAGACCCAGTACTTC
V: TRBV10-3; J: TRBJ1-1; size: NA; D: TRBD1; CDR3: CAIKGQWNTEAFF; DNA: TGTGCCATCAAGGGACAGTGGAACACTGAAGCTTTCTTT
V: TRBV11-1; J: TRBJ1-3; size: NA; D: NA; CDR3: CASSFLGGTGNTIYF; DNA: TGTGCCAGCAGCTTTCTCGGGGGGACTGGAAACACCATATATTTT